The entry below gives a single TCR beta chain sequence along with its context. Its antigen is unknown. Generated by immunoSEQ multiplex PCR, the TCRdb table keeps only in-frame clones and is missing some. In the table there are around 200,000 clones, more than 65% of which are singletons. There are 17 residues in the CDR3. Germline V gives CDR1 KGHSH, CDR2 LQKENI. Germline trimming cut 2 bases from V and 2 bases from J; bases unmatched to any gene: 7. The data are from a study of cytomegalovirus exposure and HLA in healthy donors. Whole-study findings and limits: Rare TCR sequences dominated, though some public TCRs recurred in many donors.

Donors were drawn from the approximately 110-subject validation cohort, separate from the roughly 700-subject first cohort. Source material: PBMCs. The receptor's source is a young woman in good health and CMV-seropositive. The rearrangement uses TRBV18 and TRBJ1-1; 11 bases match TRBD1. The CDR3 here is CASSPSDRTGGNTEAFF. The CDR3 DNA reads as TGTGCCAGCTCACCAAGCGACAGGACAGGGGGCAACACTGAAGCTTTCTTT.